This passage covers 24 T cell receptor beta chains from one sample sequenced in a study of T-cell reconstitution after alpha-beta-depleted transplantation in children. Researchers prepared the TCRbeta library using unique molecular identifiers, the study reports. TCRdb passed the PCR reads through MiXCR, listing each CDR3 protein once. The sample holds hundreds of thousands of distinct CDR3 sequences, roughly 24% seen once. Here the sequenced sample was PBMCs, mostly from graft donor cells, taken 360 days after TCRalphabeta/CD19-depleted stem cell transplant. The receptors come from a boy younger than two who had a stem cell transplant for acute myeloid leukemia, so the T cells may come from the graft donor.

The J gene is TRBJ1-1, the V gene TRBV12-3 or TRBV12-4; tentative D call: TRBD1 (5 bases). CDR3 length: 13 residues. V shed 4 bases and J shed 3 bases, with 9 bases lying between them. The CDR3, as DNA: TGTGCCAGCAGTTACCGGGACCACACTGAAGCTTTCTTT. It is translated as CASSYRDHTEAFF.

This clonotype has only a few counts. The chain has TRBV6-5 and TRBJ2-7, with unresolved D. CDR3 length: 14 amino acids. V dropped 0 bases and J dropped 2 bases, with 8 bases sitting between them. CDR1 and CDR2 from the germline V gene are MNHEY and SVGAGI. CDR3 protein: CASSYSMTAYEQYF. CDR3 bases: TGTGCCAGCAGTTACTCGATGACGGCCTACGAGCAGTACTTC.

This clonotype was detected a few times. The chain carries TRBV12-3 or TRBV12-4 and TRBJ1-3; no clear D. Trimming removed 7 bases at V and 0 bases at J, with 10 bases between. This CDR3 comprises 14 residues. CDR3 nucleotide sequence: TGTGCCAGCACCCCCCCTCACTCTGGAAACACCATATATTTT. This sequence encodes CASTPPHSGNTIYF.

The sample holds many counts of this clonotype. The chain joins TRBV20-1 to TRBJ2-7; the match to TRBD2 covers 14 bases. From germline, CDR1 is DFQATT and CDR2 SNEGSKA (reference sequence). After removal of 6 bases from V and 5 bases from J, the junction contained 9 bases not matched to a gene. This CDR3 is 15 amino acids long. CDR3 nucleotides: TGCAGTGCCAAGACTAGCGGGGGGGCGGGAAACGAGCAGTACGTC. It yields the protein CSAKTSGGAGNEQYV.

This clonotype was recorded many times. The J gene is TRBJ2-5, the V gene TRBV12-3 or TRBV12-4; 7 positions agree with TRBD2. V lost 8 bases to trimming and J lost 0 bases; unmatched junction nucleotides: 0. This CDR3 contains 12 residues. The chain's CDR3 is CASRGDQETQYF. The CDR3 coding sequence is TGTGCCAGCCGGGGGGACCAAGAGACCCAGTACTTC.

There are a few counts of this clonotype. This chain uses TRBV12-3 or TRBV12-4 with TRBJ2-3; TRBD2 agrees at 8 bases. Germline trimming cut 4 bases from V and 5 bases from J; bases unmatched to any gene: 5. The CDR3 is made up of 14 amino acids. CDR3 nucleotides: TGTGCCAGCAGTTATACCGGGGGGGAAGATACGCAGTATTTT. Protein sequence: CASSYTGGEDTQYF.

The V call is TRBV15, the J call TRBJ2-7; D gene ambiguous. Germline V gene sequence: CDR1 LNHNV, CDR2 YYDKDF (reference sequence). Trimming shortened V by 0 bases and J by 1 base, and 10 bases separated the two germline ends. This CDR3 is built from 15 residues. The CDR3 sequence: CATSRDPDPSYEQYF. The CDR3 region has the DNA TGTGCCACCAGCAGAGATCCGGACCCTTCCTACGAGCAGTACTTC.

This clonotype was seen at least ten times. The chain combines TRBV5-1 with TRBJ1-1, with 7 bases identical to TRBD1. V shed 2 bases and J 8 bases; nucleotides not matched to a gene: 6. CDR1 and CDR2 (germline): SGHRS, YFSETQ. The CDR3 extends over 13 amino acids. In DNA, the CDR3 is TGCGCCAGCAGCTTTTCCCGGGACAGCGAAGCTTTCTTT. It yields the protein CASSFSRDSEAFF.

This clonotype was picked up many times. The chain combines TRBV14 with TRBJ2-7; D is uncertain. The V gene's germline CDR1 is SGHDN and CDR2 FVKESK. The CDR3 spans 12 residues. Trimming pared 6 bases from V and 3 bases from J, leaving 9 bases between. The CDR3 region has the DNA TGTGCCAGCAGTCATGTTCACTACGAGCAGTACTTC. Protein: CASSHVHYEQYF.

This clonotype was counted at least ten times. The chain carries TRBV12-3 or TRBV12-4 and TRBJ2-4; D not resolved. The V and J ends lost 5 bases and 6 bases respectively, with 20 bases between them. This CDR3 comprises 16 residues. The CDR3 spells CASSPLGWENRNIQYF. The CDR3 DNA reads as TGTGCCAGCAGTCCCCTAGGGTGGGAAAACCGAAACATTCAGTACTTC.

The chain links TRBV20-1 to TRBJ2-1; 9 positions agree with TRBD1. V shed 3 bases, J shed 4 bases, and the junction held 4 bases outside the gene matches. The CDR3 is 14 amino acids. Germline V lookup: CDR1 DFQATT, CDR2 SNEGSKA (reference sequence). The CDR3 sequence: CSASPGQGYNEQFF. The CDR3 DNA follows: TGCAGTGCTAGCCCGGGACAGGGATACAATGAGCAGTTCTTC.

This clonotype has ten or more counts. The genes are TRBV12-3 or TRBV12-4 and TRBJ2-1; D might be TRBD1 or TRBD2, each matching 6 bases. The CDR3 sequence is 15 residues long. Trimming removed 5 bases at V and 6 bases at J, with 17 bases between. The CDR3: CASSLRGPPSNEQFF. The CDR3 DNA reads as TGTGCCAGCAGTCTACGGGGGCCCCCTAGCAATGAGCAGTTCTTC.

The chain has TRBV20-1 and TRBJ2-7; weak D call: TRBD2 (5 bases). Per the germline V gene, CDR1 is DFQATT and CDR2 is SNEGSKA (reference sequence). The CDR3 covers 12 residues. Trimming pared 5 bases from V and 0 bases from J, leaving 8 bases between. The CDR3 here is CSARGFSYEQYV. The CDR3 nucleotides are TGCAGTGCTCGCGGGTTCTCCTACGAGCAGTACGTC.

This clonotype was counted many times. V is TRBV6-5 and J is TRBJ2-1; 8 nucleotides match TRBD1. Germline V gene lookup returns CDR1 MNHEY and CDR2 SVGAGI. V lost 1 base and J lost 10; bases outside the gene matches: 6. The CDR3 is 14 amino acids. Here the CDR3 DNA reads TGTGCCAGCAGTTACTTGGCAGGGGGCGTGGAGCAGTTCTTC. It codes for CASSYLAGGVEQFF.

This clonotype appeared a few times. The V and J genes are TRBV20-1 and TRBJ1-5; the D is unclear. Germline CDR1 reads DFQATT; CDR2 reads SNEGSKA (reference sequence). The CDR3 extends over 13 amino acids. Trimming left V 4 bases short and J 4 bases short, with 11 bases between. CDR3 residues: CSATGTRNQPQHF. In nucleotides, the CDR3 is TGCAGTGCTACCGGCACCAGGAATCAGCCCCAGCATTTT.

This clonotype was counted ten times or more. The V call is TRBV6-2 or TRBV6-3, the J call TRBJ2-1; D is possibly TRBD1 or TRBD2 (5 bases each). Germline V lookup: CDR1 MNHEY, CDR2 SVGEGT. The CDR3 has 15 residues. Trimming removed 4 bases from V and 3 bases from J, with 13 bases in between. The CDR3 coding sequence is TGTGCCAGCAGTTCCCTAAGAGGGGTCTACAATGAGCAGTTCTTC. Translation: CASSSLRGVYNEQFF.

The chain joins TRBV4-1 to TRBJ2-3, with 7 positions matching TRBD1. CDR1 is MGHRA and CDR2 is YSYEKL in the germline V gene. The J segment lost 0 bases and the V segment lost 1 base, leaving 4 bases of the junction unmatched. The CDR3 totals 16 residues. The CDR3 protein is CASSQGRGQSTDTQYF. CDR3 in DNA: TGCGCCAGCAGCCAAGGTAGGGGACAGAGCACAGATACGCAGTATTTT.

This clonotype has at least ten counts. The J gene is TRBJ2-5, the V gene TRBV28; the match to TRBD1 covers 10 bases. The V gene end was trimmed by 7 bases and the J gene end by 2 bases; junction bases not matched to a gene: 13. The germline gives CDR1 MDHEN, CDR2 SYDVKM. This CDR3 contains 17 residues. The CDR3 here is CASTLGQGPSRQETQYF. The CDR3 DNA is TGTGCCAGCACCCTGGGACAGGGGCCCTCCCGTCAAGAGACCCAGTACTTC. Complete variable domain (other parts from reference TRBV28 and TRBJ2-5): DVKVTQSSRYLVKRTGEKVFLECVQDMDHENMFWYRQDPGLGLRLIYFSYDVKMKEKGDIPEGYSVSREKKERFSLILESASTNQTSMYLCASTLGQGPSRQETQYFGPGTRLLVL.

The V and J genes are TRBV9 and TRBJ1-2, with 7 positions matching TRBD1. Germline V gives CDR1 SGDLS, CDR2 YYNGEE. J lost 4 bases, V lost 1 base, and 7 bases had no gene match. There are 15 residues in the CDR3. This CDR3 reads CASSVTGANSYGYTF. The CDR3 DNA reads as TGTGCCAGCAGCGTAACAGGGGCCAATTCCTATGGCTACACCTTC.

This clonotype was counted only a few times. The chain has TRBV20-1 and TRBJ1-2, with D tentatively TRBD1 (5 bases). The CDR3 runs to 11 residues. The V gene lost 8 bases and the J gene lost 8 bases, with 15 bases spanning the gap. CDR1 DFQATT and CDR2 SNEGSKA come from the germline V gene (reference sequence). The CDR3 reads CSSNGGYGYTF. The CDR3 nucleotides read TGCAGTTCAAACGGGGGATACGGCTACACCTTC.

This clonotype was counted many times. The chain has TRBV20-1 and TRBJ2-1, with D possibly TRBD2 on 6 matching bases. Trimming cost V 1 base and J 2 bases, with 6 bases left between them. CDR1 and CDR2 (germline): DFQATT, SNEGSKA (reference sequence). This CDR3 region has 13 residues. Written as DNA, the CDR3 is TGCAGTGCTAGAGCGGGGGCCTACAATGAGCAGTTCTTC. This translates into CSARAGAYNEQFF.

This clonotype was seen ten or more times. DNA of the CDR3: TGTGCCAGCAGTTTTATAGCGGGGAGCAACACAGATACGCAGTATTTT. Protein product: CASSFIAGSNTDTQYF. The chain carries TRBV12-3 or TRBV12-4 and TRBJ2-3, with 8 bases identical to TRBD2. The CDR3 consists of 16 residues. The trim removed 3 bases at V and 2 bases at J, leaving 7 bases unmatched.

This CDR3 reads CSAIRQGERYF. CDR3 coding DNA: TGCAGTGCTATCCGTCAGGGTGAACGATATTTT. This rearrangement joins TRBV20-1 to TRBJ2-3, with TRBD1 as a possible D gene (5 bases). The germline V gene encodes CDR1 DFQATT and CDR2 SNEGSKA (reference sequence). The CDR3 runs 11 residues. The germline V and J ends were trimmed by 4 bases and 15 bases, with 17 bases remaining between them.

This clonotype occurred a few times. The rearrangement uses TRBV10-3 and TRBJ2-5; TRBD1 aligns across 7 bases. V lost 5 bases to trimming and J lost 0 bases; unmatched junction nucleotides: 6. CDR1 and CDR2 (germline): ENHRY, SYGVKD. The CDR3 runs to 15 residues. CDR3: CAISRDSAYQETQYF. In DNA form, the CDR3 reads TGTGCCATCAGTAGGGACAGTGCGTACCAAGAGACCCAGTACTTC.